One sample yielded the 27 T cell receptor beta chains listed below, sequenced in a study of PD-1 blockade in mismatch repair-deficient tumors. Method: immunoSEQ multiplex PCR; TCRdb's copy keeps in-frame clones and lacks some. The sample shows about 100,000 clones, 82% of them seen only once. Sample: peripheral blood, taken approximately 35 weeks after starting pembrolizumab. The receptors originated from an adult with mismatch repair-deficient cancer.

This rearrangement joins TRBV19 to TRBJ1-2; possible D gene TRBD1, 6 bases. CDR1 is LNHDA and CDR2 is SQIVND in the germline V gene (reference sequence). V lost 3 bases to trimming and J lost 1 base, with 9 bases between them. This CDR3 is 14 amino acids long. The CDR3 is CASSMDSVNYGYTF. CDR3 nucleotides: TGTGCCAGTAGTATGGACAGCGTTAACTATGGCTACACCTTC.

As for this clone: At one end the junction does not follow the germline gene, possibly because of a read error. This sequence joins TRBV6-1 and TRBJ2-7; a weak D match, TRBD1 (6 bases). Per germline, CDR1 MNHNS and CDR2 SASEGT. The CDR3 runs to 13 residues. Here the CDR3 reads CASSEAPQGSQIF. The DNA for the CDR3 is TGTGCCAGCAGTGAAGCCCCGCAGGGGTCCCAGATCTTC.

This clone was seen only once. The gene calls are TRBV30 and TRBJ2-5, with D unresolved. This CDR3 comprises 17 residues. Germline V gene sequence: CDR1 GTSNPN, CDR2 SVGIG (reference sequence). V was pared by 1 base and J by 2 bases, with 20 bases between. The CDR3 DNA sequence: TGTGCCTGGAGTGCCCTGGGTCGGACGGTAGATCAAGAGACCCAGTACTTC. Encoded protein: CAWSALGRTVDQETQYF.

The chain carries TRBV11-2 and TRBJ2-7; the match to TRBD2 covers 11 bases. V shed 6 bases, J shed 2 bases, and the junction held 6 bases outside the gene matches. The V gene's germline CDR1 is SGHAT and CDR2 FQNNGV. The CDR3 runs 15 residues. CDR3 in amino acids: CASREGLAETYEQYF. The DNA for the CDR3 is TGTGCCAGCAGAGAGGGACTAGCGGAGACCTACGAGCAGTACTTC.

This rearrangement joins TRBV11-3 to TRBJ2-3; 7 nucleotides align to TRBD2. This CDR3 has 16 residues. CDR1 SGHNT and CDR2 YENEEA come from the germline V gene. V was clipped by 7 bases and J by 6 bases; unmatched bases: 16. The CDR3 reads CASTRRLAVGVDTQYF. In nucleotides, the CDR3 is TGTGCCAGCACCAGAAGGCTAGCGGTCGGGGTGGATACGCAGTATTTT.

This clone was observed once. V is TRBV29-1 and J is TRBJ1-1; D is uncertain. The V gene's germline CDR1 is SQVTM and CDR2 ANQGSEA. V gave up 0 bases and J gave up 5 bases, with 16 bases separating them. The CDR3 is made up of 15 amino acids. The CDR3: CSVEEMETVRTEAFF. Here the CDR3 DNA reads TGCAGCGTTGAAGAGATGGAAACAGTTAGAACTGAAGCTTTCTTT.

This rearrangement joins TRBV19 to TRBJ2-1, with TRBD2 identical over 11 bases. The CDR3 loop spans 16 amino acids. CDR1 is LNHDA and CDR2 is SQIVND in the germline V gene (reference sequence). V lost 3 bases and J lost 6; bases outside the gene matches: 7. This CDR3 reads CASSILAGGVGNEQFF. The CDR3 DNA reads as TGTGCCAGTAGTATCCTAGCGGGGGGCGTGGGCAATGAGCAGTTCTTC.

This sequence joins TRBV7-9 and TRBJ1-4; D remains ambiguous. This CDR3 is 17 amino acids long. V shed 1 base and J shed 0 bases, with 12 bases lying between them. The germline V gene encodes CDR1 SEHNR and CDR2 FQNEAQ (reference sequence). CDR3 amino acids: CASSLGIVGATNEKLFF. The CDR3 DNA is TGTGCCAGCAGCTTAGGGATTGTAGGCGCAACTAATGAAAAACTGTTTTTT.

This chain connects TRBV5-1 to TRBJ1-1; 9 nucleotides match TRBD1. In germline, CDR1 is SGHRS, CDR2 YFSETQ. The CDR3 has 15 residues. V shed 4 bases and J 5 bases; nucleotides not matched to a gene: 9. The CDR3 DNA is TGCGCCAGCAGCGAATCCGGGACAGGGATGACTGAAGCTTTCTTT. It encodes CASSESGTGMTEAFF.

This clone has only a few counts. This rearrangement joins TRBV15 to TRBJ2-7; D gene uncertain. The germline V and J ends were trimmed by 3 bases and 2 bases, with 8 bases remaining between them. Germline-derived CDR1 and CDR2 are LNHNV and YYDKDF (reference sequence). There are 13 residues in the CDR3. The CDR3 DNA sequence: TGTGCCACCAGCAGTCTTCAGGCCTACGAGCAGTACTTC. Protein sequence: CATSSLQAYEQYF.

This sequence joins TRBV7-6 and TRBJ1-4, with D unclear. Germline CDR1 reads SGHVS; CDR2 reads FNYEAQ. V lost 2 bases to trimming and J lost 0 bases, with 4 bases between them. The CDR3 runs 14 residues. The CDR3 here is CASSLRPTNEKLFF. CDR3 bases: TGTGCCAGCAGCTTAAGACCAACTAATGAAAAACTGTTTTTT.

This clone was counted a single time. The chain carries TRBV27 and TRBJ1-5; maybe TRBD1 (5 bases). Per germline, CDR1 MNHEY and CDR2 SMNVEV (reference sequence). The V gene lost 9 bases and the J gene lost 0 bases, with 9 bases spanning the gap. The CDR3 sequence is 13 residues long. DNA of the CDR3: TGTGCCAGTAGGGGCTATAGCAATCAGCCCCAGCATTTT. Residues: CASRGYSNQPQHF.

This clone was detected only a few times. V usage is TRBV19 and J usage is TRBJ1-5, with TRBD1 as a possible D gene (5 bases). This CDR3 region has 14 residues. Trimming shortened V by 1 base and J by 4 bases, and 8 bases separated the two germline ends. Germline CDR1 and CDR2: LNHDA and SQIVND (reference sequence). The CDR3 here is CASSIGRANQPQHF. In nucleotides, the CDR3 is TGTGCCAGTAGTATAGGCAGGGCTAATCAGCCCCAGCATTTT. Filled out from reference TRBV19 and TRBJ1-5, the complete variable domain reads DGGITQSPKYLFRKEGQNVTLSCEQNLNHDAMYWYRQDPGQGLRLIYYSQIVNDFQKGDIAEGYSVSREKKESFPLTVTSAQKNPTAFYLCASSIGRANQPQHFGDGTRLSIL.

The gene calls are TRBV30 and TRBJ2-1; D unresolved. Germline V gene lookup returns CDR1 GTSNPN and CDR2 SVGIG (reference sequence). The CDR3 is 11 amino acids. V shed 3 bases and J shed 6 bases, with 6 bases lying between them. The CDR3 here is CAWRRSNEQFF. The DNA of the CDR3 is TGTGCCTGGAGACGGAGCAATGAGCAGTTCTTC.

This clone was seen a few times. This sequence joins TRBV11-1 and TRBJ1-1; D remains unclear. The CDR3 spans 15 residues. Between the trimmed V and J ends, which lost 5 bases and 4 bases, there was a span of 17 bases. Looked up from germline, CDR1 is SGHAT and CDR2 is FQDESV (reference sequence). The CDR3 loop reads CASSLLGRTGTEAFF. The CDR3 nucleotides read TGTGCCAGCAGCCTACTAGGACGTACGGGCACTGAAGCTTTCTTT. The entire variable domain, with the rest obtained from reference TRBV11-1 and TRBJ1-1, is as follows: EAEVAQSPRYKITEKSQAVAFWCDPISGHATLYWYRQILGQGPELLVQFQDESVVDDSQLPKDRFSAERLKGVDSTLKIQPAELGDSAMYLCASSLLGRTGTEAFFGQGTRLTVV.

Here the CDR3 reads CASSSGQGAYEQYF. The CDR3 region has the DNA TGTGCCAGCAGCTCTGGACAGGGGGCCTACGAGCAGTACTTC. The chain recombines TRBV7-6 with TRBJ2-7; 10 bases match TRBD1. Germline CDR1 SGHVS, CDR2 FNYEAQ. There are 14 residues in the CDR3. The V gene end was trimmed by 4 bases and the J gene end by 2 bases; junction bases not matched to a gene: 2. The whole variable domain, remainder taken from reference TRBV7-6 and TRBJ2-7, is GAGVSQSPRYKVTKRGQDVALRCDPISGHVSLYWYRQALGQGPEFLTYFNYEAQQDKSGLPNDRFSAERPEGSISTLTIQRTEQRDSAMYRCASSSGQGAYEQYFGPGTRLTVT.

On this clone itself: The germline gene is not matched at one end of the junction; a read error may be the cause. CDR3 sequence reads: CASSPGTRSRSAVF. The DNA for the CDR3 is TGTGCCAGCAGTCCCGGGACTAGGAGTCGTTCGGCAGTCTTC. This sequence joins TRBV7-9 and TRBJ2-7; 8 positions agree with TRBD2. The germline CDR1 and CDR2 sequences are SEHNR and FQNEAQ (reference sequence). CDR3 length: 14 residues.

The V call is TRBV7-6, the J call TRBJ2-1; possibly TRBD1 or TRBD2 for D (6 bases each). CDR1 is SGHVS and CDR2 is FNYEAQ in the germline V gene. V lost 5 bases, J lost 5 bases, and 16 bases lay in between. This CDR3 has 15 residues. For the CDR3, the DNA is TGTGCCAGCAGCCAGCCGGTCGGGGGCAACAATGAGCAGTTCTTC. Protein: CASSQPVGGNNEQFF.

The gene calls are TRBV12-5 and TRBJ1-5, with D hard to call. CDR3 size: 13 residues. Germline assignment: CDR1 LGHNT and CDR2 FRNRAP. V lost 7 bases, J lost 6 bases, and 13 bases lay in between. Here the CDR3 reads CASALEEGQPQHF. Here the CDR3 DNA reads TGTGCTAGTGCCCTGGAGGAAGGTCAGCCCCAGCATTTT.

This clone was found once. The chain is built from TRBV20-1 and TRBJ2-3, with D unclear. V was clipped by 6 bases and J by 8 bases, with 9 bases between them. The CDR3 covers 10 residues. Germline CDR1 reads DFQATT; CDR2 reads SNEGSKA (reference sequence). As DNA, the CDR3 is TGCAGTGCCCCTGACGTTACGCAGTATTTT. This codes for CSAPDVTQYF.

V and J are TRBV7-9 and TRBJ2-1; TRBD2 aligns across 11 bases. CDR3 size: 16 residues. The V gene's germline CDR1 is SEHNR and CDR2 FQNEAQ (reference sequence). V lost 2 bases to trimming and J lost 4 bases; unmatched junction nucleotides: 4. CDR3 bases: TGTGCCAGCAGCTTAAAGGGACTAGCGGCTTACAATGAGCAGTTCTTC. As protein: CASSLKGLAAYNEQFF.

The chain recombines TRBV5-1 with TRBJ1-4; unclear D gene. Germline V lookup: CDR1 SGHRS, CDR2 YFSETQ. V shed 2 bases and J shed 5 bases, with 4 bases lying between them. This CDR3 spans 12 amino acids. CDR3 in DNA: TGCGCCAGCAGCTTAGCCAATGAAAAACTGTTTTTT. Translation: CASSLANEKLFF.

Only a few counts were recorded for this clone. The V gene is TRBV30, the J gene TRBJ1-4; D remains unclear. Germline assignment: CDR1 GTSNPN and CDR2 SVGIG (reference sequence). The CDR3 is 12 amino acids. Between the trimmed V and J ends, which lost 0 bases and 9 bases, there was a span of 8 bases. CDR3: CAWSVTGKKLFF. The CDR3 DNA reads as TGTGCCTGGAGTGTAACGGGTAAAAAACTGTTTTTT. The whole variable domain, remainder taken from reference TRBV30 and TRBJ1-4, is SQTIHQWPATLVQPVGSPLSLECTVEGTSNPNLYWYRQAAGRGLQLLFYSVGIGQISSEVPQNLSASRPQDRQFILSSKKLLLSDSGFYLCAWSVTGKKLFFGSGTQLSVL.

The V and J genes are TRBV10-2 and TRBJ2-5, with D unclear. There are 12 residues in the CDR3. The germline V and J ends were trimmed by 4 bases and 4 bases, with 7 bases remaining between them. Germline CDR1 is WSHSY and CDR2 is SAAADI. The CDR3 loop is CASSGRRETQYF. CDR3 coding DNA: TGCGCCAGCAGTGGACGGCGAGAGACCCAGTACTTC.

J is TRBJ1-2 and V is TRBV5-4; D perhaps matches TRBD1 (6 bases). The germline V gene encodes CDR1 SGHNT and CDR2 YYREEE (reference sequence). The CDR3 consists of 15 residues. Trimming shortened V by 0 bases and J by 2 bases, and 11 bases separated the two germline ends. The CDR3 DNA follows: TGTGCCAGCAGCTTGGGTCAGACAGGCAACTATGGCTACACCTTC. The encoded protein is CASSLGQTGNYGYTF.

This clone was detected only a few times. The gene calls are TRBV7-3 and TRBJ2-3, with 9 bases identical to TRBD2. V lost 6 bases, J lost 0 bases, and 4 bases stayed unmatched. The germline CDR1 and CDR2 sequences are SGHTA and FQGTGA. This CDR3 is built from 15 residues. DNA of the CDR3: TGTGCCAGCAGTTTTACTAGCGGGAGCACAGATACGCAGTATTTT. Amino acids: CASSFTSGSTDTQYF.

The chain has TRBV27 and TRBJ1-3; no clear D gene. Germline V gene sequence: CDR1 MNHEY, CDR2 SMNVEV (reference sequence). The CDR3 contains 13 residues. The V end was cut by 9 bases, the J end by 2 bases, with 11 bases between. The CDR3 sequence is CASRKFPGNTIYF. CDR3 sequence (DNA): TGTGCCAGTAGGAAGTTCCCTGGAAACACCATATATTTT.